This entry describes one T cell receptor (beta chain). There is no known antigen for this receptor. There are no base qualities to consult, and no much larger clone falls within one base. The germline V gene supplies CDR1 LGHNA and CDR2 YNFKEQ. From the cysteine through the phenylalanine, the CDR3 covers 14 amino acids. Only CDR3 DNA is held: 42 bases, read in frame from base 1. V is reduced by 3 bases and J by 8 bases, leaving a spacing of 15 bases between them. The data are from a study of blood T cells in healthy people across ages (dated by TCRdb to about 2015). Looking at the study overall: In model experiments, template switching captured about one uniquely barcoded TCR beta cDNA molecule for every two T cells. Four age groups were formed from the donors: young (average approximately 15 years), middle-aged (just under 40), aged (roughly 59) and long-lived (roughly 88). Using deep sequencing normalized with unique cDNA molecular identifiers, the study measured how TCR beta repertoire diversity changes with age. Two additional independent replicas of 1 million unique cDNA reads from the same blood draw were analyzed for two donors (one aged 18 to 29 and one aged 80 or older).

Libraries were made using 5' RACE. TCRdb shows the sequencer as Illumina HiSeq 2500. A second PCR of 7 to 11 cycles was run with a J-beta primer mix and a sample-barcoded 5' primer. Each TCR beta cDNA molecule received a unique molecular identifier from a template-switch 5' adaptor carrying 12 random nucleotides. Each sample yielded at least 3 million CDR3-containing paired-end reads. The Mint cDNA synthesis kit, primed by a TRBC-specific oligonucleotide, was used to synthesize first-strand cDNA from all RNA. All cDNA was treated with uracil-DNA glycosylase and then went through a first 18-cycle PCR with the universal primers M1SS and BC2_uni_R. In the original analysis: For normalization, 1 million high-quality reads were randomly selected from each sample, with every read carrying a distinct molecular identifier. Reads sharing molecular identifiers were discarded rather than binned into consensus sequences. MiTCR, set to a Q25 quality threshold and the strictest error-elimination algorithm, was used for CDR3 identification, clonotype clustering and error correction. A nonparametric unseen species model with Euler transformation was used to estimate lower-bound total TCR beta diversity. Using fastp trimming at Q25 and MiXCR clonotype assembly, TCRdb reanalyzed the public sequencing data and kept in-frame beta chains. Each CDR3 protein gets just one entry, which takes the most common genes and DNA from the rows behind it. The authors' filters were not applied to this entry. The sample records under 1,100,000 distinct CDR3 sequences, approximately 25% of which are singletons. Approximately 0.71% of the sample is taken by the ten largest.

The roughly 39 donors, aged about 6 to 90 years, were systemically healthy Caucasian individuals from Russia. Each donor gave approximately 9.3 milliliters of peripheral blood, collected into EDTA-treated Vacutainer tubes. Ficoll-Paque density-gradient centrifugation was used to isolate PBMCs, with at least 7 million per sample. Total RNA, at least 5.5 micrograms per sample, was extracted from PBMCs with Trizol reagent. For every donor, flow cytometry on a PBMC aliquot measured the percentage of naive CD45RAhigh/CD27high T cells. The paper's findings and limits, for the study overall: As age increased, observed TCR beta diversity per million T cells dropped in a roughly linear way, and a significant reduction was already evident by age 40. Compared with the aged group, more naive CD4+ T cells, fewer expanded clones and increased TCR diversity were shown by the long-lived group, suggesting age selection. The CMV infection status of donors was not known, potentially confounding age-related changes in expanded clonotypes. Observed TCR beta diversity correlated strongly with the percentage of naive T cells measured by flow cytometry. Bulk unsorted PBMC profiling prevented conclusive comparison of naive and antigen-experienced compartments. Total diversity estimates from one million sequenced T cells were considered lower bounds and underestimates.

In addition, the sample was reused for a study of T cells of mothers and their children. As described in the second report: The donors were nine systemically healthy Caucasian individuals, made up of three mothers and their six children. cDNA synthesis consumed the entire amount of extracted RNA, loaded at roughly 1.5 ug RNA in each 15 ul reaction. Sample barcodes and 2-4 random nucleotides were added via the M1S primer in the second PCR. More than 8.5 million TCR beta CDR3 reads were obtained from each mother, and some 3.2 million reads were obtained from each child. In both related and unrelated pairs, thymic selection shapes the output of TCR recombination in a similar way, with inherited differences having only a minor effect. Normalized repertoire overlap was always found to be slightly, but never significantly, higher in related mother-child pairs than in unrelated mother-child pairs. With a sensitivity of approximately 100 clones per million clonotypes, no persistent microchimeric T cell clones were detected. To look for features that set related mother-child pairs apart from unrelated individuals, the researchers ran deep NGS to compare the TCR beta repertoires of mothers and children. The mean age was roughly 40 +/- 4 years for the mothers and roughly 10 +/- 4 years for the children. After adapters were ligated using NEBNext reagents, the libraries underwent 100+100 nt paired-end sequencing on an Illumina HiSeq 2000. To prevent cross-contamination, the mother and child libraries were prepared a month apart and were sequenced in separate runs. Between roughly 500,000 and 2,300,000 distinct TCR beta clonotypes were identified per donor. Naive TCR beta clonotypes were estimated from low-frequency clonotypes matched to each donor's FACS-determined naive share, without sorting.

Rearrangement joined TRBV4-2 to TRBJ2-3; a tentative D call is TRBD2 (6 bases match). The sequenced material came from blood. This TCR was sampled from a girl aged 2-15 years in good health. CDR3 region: CASSHLVVEGTQYF. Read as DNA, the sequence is TGTGCCAGCAGCCACCTTGTGGTGGAGGGTACGCAGTATTTT.